A selection of T cell receptor beta chains follows, all from one sample in a study of T-cell reconstitution after alpha-beta-depleted transplantation in children. MiXCR, run by TCRdb on the PCR reads, gives a single entry per CDR3 protein. The sample carries around 530,000 distinct CDR3 sequences, 30% to 35% recorded once. Sequenced material: PBMCs from the stem cell graft donor, taken from the stem cell graft. These receptors all come from a human donor who donated a stem cell graft to a child with aplastic anemia. The CDR3 runs from the conserved cysteine through the conserved F or W. Each record gives: J gene, V gene, D gene, clone size, CDR3 protein, CDR3 DNA. D genes are given only for firm matches. For some rows the clone size is stated as once, few or many, or as a class when expanded; others skip it.

TRBJ2-1 | TRBV29-1 | . | . | CSVEWAGDVYNEQFF | TGCAGCGTTGAATGGGCTGGCGACGTATACAATGAGCAGTTCTTC
TRBJ2-2 | TRBV24-1 | . | . | CATSGGETNTGELFF | TGTGCCACCAGTGGAGGAGAAACGAACACCGGGGAGCTGTTTTTT
TRBJ1-2 | TRBV7-9 | . | few | CASSLDPEWYGYTF | TGTGCCAGCAGCTTAGATCCGGAATGGTATGGCTACACCTTC
TRBJ2-3 | TRBV18 | . | . | CASAEVFGTDTQYF | TGTGCCAGCGCGGAGGTGTTTGGCACAGATACGCAGTATTTT
TRBJ1-5 | TRBV6-2/TRBV6-3 | . | . | CASNRIPQGGDQPQHF | TGTGCCAGCAACCGTATTCCCCAGGGAGGCGATCAGCCCCAGCATTTT
TRBJ2-6 | TRBV9 | TRBD2 | few | CASSTRGAGANVLTF | TGTGCCAGCAGCACCCGGGGGGCTGGGGCCAACGTCCTGACTTTC
TRBJ1-1 | TRBV29-1 | . | few | CSAENGSEAFF | TGCAGCGCAGAGAACGGGTCTGAAGCTTTCTTT
TRBJ2-1 | TRBV6-1 | . | . | CASSLHWSSYNEQFF | TGTGCCAGCAGTCTTCATTGGAGCTCCTACAATGAGCAGTTCTTC
TRBJ1-2 | TRBV7-9 | TRBD1 | . | CASSGDRPNYGYTF | TGTGCCAGCAGCGGGGACAGACCCAACTATGGCTACACCTTC
TRBJ2-1 | TRBV11-2 | . | . | CASSFRDPDYNEQFF | TGTGCCAGCAGCTTCCGGGACCCTGACTACAATGAGCAGTTCTTC
TRBJ2-2 | TRBV4-2 | TRBD1 | . | CASSQAGQPQDGELFF | TGTGCCAGCAGCCAAGCGGGACAGCCTCAGGACGGGGAGCTGTTTTTT
TRBJ1-6 | TRBV7-2 | TRBD1 | few | CASSLLPGGYNSPLHF | TGTGCCAGCAGCTTACTCCCAGGGGGCTATAATTCACCCCTCCACTTT
TRBJ2-3 | TRBV12-3/TRBV12-4 | TRBD2 | . | CASNGGRDTDTQYF | TGTGCCAGCAATGGCGGGAGGGACACAGATACGCAGTATTTT
TRBJ1-2 | TRBV18 | . | . | CASSPQTTAHGYTF | TGTGCCAGCTCACCACAGACGACCGCCCATGGCTACACCTTC
TRBJ2-1 | TRBV20-1 | TRBD2 | . | CSAKVSGLAGGTFF | TGCAGTGCCAAGGTCTCGGGACTAGCGGGAGGCACGTTCTTC
TRBJ1-1 | TRBV29-1 | . | . | CSVEDMARYEAFF | TGCAGCGTTGAAGATATGGCAAGGTATGAAGCTTTCTTT
TRBJ2-1 | TRBV29-1 | . | few | CSSKRGTTNEQFF | TGCAGCAGCAAAAGGGGGACTACCAATGAGCAGTTCTTC
TRBJ2-1 | TRBV12-3/TRBV12-4 | TRBD2 | few | CASTTSGLYNEQFF | TGTGCCAGCACCACTAGCGGCCTCTACAATGAGCAGTTCTTC
TRBJ2-1 | TRBV7-6 | TRBD1 | . | CPSSLAGQGSSYNEQFF | TGTCCCAGCAGCTTAGCGGGACAGGGGAGCTCCTACAATGAGCAGTTCTTC
TRBJ1-4 | TRBV5-1 | TRBD1 | few | CASSEGYRGGKLFF | TGCGCCAGCAGCGAGGGTTACAGGGGGGGAAAACTGTTTTTT
TRBJ2-5 | TRBV15 | . | . | CATSRAPQETQYF | TGTGCCACCAGCAGAGCTCCGCAAGAGACCCAGTACTTC
TRBJ2-5 | TRBV18 | . | few | CASSPPMRGGETQYF | TGTGCCAGCTCACCACCTATGAGGGGCGGAGAGACCCAGTACTTC
TRBJ2-1 | TRBV9 | . | . | CASSTPFSSASYNEQFF | TGTGCCAGCAGCACCCCATTCTCCAGTGCCTCCTACAATGAGCAGTTCTTC
TRBJ1-2 | TRBV19 | TRBD1 | . | CASSFQQGAAGYTF | TGTGCCAGTAGTTTCCAACAGGGGGCTGCTGGCTACACCTTC
TRBJ2-2 | TRBV5-6 | TRBD1 | few | CASSLPGLGGRSGELFF | TGTGCCAGCAGCCTTCCGGGGTTAGGGGGCCGGAGCGGGGAGCTGTTTTTT
TRBJ1-5 | TRBV18 | TRBD1 | . | CASSMDRNSNQPQHF | TGTGCCAGCTCCATGGACAGGAATAGCAATCAGCCCCAGCATTTT
TRBJ2-5 | TRBV7-2 | TRBD1 | . | CASSLDRAQETQYF | TGTGCCAGCAGCCTTGACAGGGCCCAAGAGACCCAGTACTTC
TRBJ2-1 | TRBV15 | TRBD2 | few | CATSRLLAGVRNEQFF | TGTGCCACCAGCAGATTACTAGCGGGGGTTCGCAATGAGCAGTTCTTC
TRBJ2-1 | TRBV28 | TRBD2 | . | CASNSTGLAFSF | TGTGCCAGCAATTCCACGGGACTAGCGTTTTCCTTC